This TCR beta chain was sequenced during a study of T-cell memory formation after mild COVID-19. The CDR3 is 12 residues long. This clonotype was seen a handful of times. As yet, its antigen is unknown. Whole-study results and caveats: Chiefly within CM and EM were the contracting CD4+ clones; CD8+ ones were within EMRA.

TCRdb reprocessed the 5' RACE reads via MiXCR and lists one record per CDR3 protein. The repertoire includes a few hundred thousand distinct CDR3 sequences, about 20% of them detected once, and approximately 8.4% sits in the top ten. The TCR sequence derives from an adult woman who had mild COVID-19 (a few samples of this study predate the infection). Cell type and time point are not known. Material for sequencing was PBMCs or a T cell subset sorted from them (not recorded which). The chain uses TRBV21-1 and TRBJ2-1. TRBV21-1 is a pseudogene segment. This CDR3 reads CASSRSFNEQFF. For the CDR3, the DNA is TGTGCCAGCAGCAGATCATTCAATGAGCAGTTCTTC.